These T cell receptor beta chains were read from a single sample in a study of radiotherapy plus CTLA-4 blockade in lung cancer. Profiling relied on immunoSEQ multiplex PCR, and the TCRdb table lists in-frame clones only, not all of them. Among approximately 37,000 clones listed, 65% to 75% were seen once. The sequencing used peripheral blood, collected from a patient treated with radiotherapy plus ipilimumab. The receptors derive from a human donor with non-small cell lung cancer who had stable disease on radiotherapy plus ipilimumab. Each CDR3 is given with its conserved first and last residue. The order of the fields is D gene, V gene, J gene, CDR3 protein, CDR3 DNA. A D gene is named only where the DNA matches it firmly.

D gene: NA
V gene: TRBV7-8
J gene: TRBJ2-1
CDR3 protein: CASSLAVSYNEQFF
CDR3 DNA: TGTGCCAGCAGCTTGGCGGTTTCTTACAATGAGCAGTTCTTC

D gene: NA
V gene: TRBV11-2
J gene: TRBJ2-3
CDR3 protein: CASSIRVSTDTQYF
CDR3 DNA: TGTGCCAGCAGTATCCGCGTTAGCACAGATACGCAGTATTTT

D gene: NA
V gene: TRBV9
J gene: TRBJ1-3
CDR3 protein: CASSVVGGPGNTIYF
CDR3 DNA: TGTGCCAGCAGCGTAGTGGGGGGGCCTGGAAACACCATATATTTT

D gene: NA
V gene: TRBV6-5
J gene: TRBJ1-4
CDR3 protein: CASSSRFRPEKLFF
CDR3 DNA: TGTGCCAGCAGTTCTCGGTTCAGGCCCGAAAAACTGTTTTTT

D gene: NA
V gene: TRBV15
J gene: TRBJ2-3
CDR3 protein: CATSRGLPGGTDTQYF
CDR3 DNA: TGTGCCACCAGCAGAGGTCTCCCGGGGGGCACAGATACGCAGTATTTT

D gene: NA
V gene: TRBV7-8
J gene: TRBJ2-3
CDR3 protein: CASSLWRLPRITDTQYF
CDR3 DNA: TGTGCCAGCAGCTTATGGAGACTACCCCGAATCACAGATACGCAGTATTTT

D gene: NA
V gene: TRBV6-5
J gene: TRBJ1-6
CDR3 protein: CASSYSDRNNSPLHF
CDR3 DNA: TGTGCCAGCAGTTACTCGGACAGAAATAATTCACCCCTCCACTTT

D gene: TRBD2
V gene: TRBV6-5
J gene: TRBJ2-1
CDR3 protein: CASSPTGGRQFF
CDR3 DNA: TGTGCCAGCAGTCCCACGGGGGGGAGGCAGTTCTTC

D gene: NA
V gene: TRBV19
J gene: TRBJ2-7
CDR3 protein: CASRLRGTDRTVMEQYF
CDR3 DNA: TGTGCCAGTAGGCTCCGAGGAACGGATCGTACGGTAATGGAGCAGTACTTC

D gene: NA
V gene: TRBV18
J gene: TRBJ1-5
CDR3 protein: CASSPVGLQSQHF
CDR3 DNA: TGTGCCAGCTCACCAGTTGGGCTCCAGTCCCAGCATTTT

D gene: NA
V gene: TRBV19
J gene: TRBJ1-2
CDR3 protein: CATRGGVLGYTF
CDR3 DNA: TGTGCCACCCGGGGAGGGGTACTGGGCTACACCTTC

D gene: NA
V gene: TRBV10-3
J gene: TRBJ1-1
CDR3 protein: CATGQGNTEAFF
CDR3 DNA: TGTGCCACAGGGCAGGGGAACACTGAAGCTTTCTTT

D gene: NA
V gene: TRBV10-3
J gene: TRBJ1-1
CDR3 protein: CAITGDGGRTEAFF
CDR3 DNA: TGTGCCATCACCGGGGACGGGGGAAGGACTGAAGCTTTCTTT

D gene: NA
V gene: TRBV2
J gene: TRBJ1-1
CDR3 protein: CASSIRVRSTEAFF
CDR3 DNA: TGTGCCAGCAGCATCAGGGTCCGAAGCACTGAAGCTTTCTTT

D gene: NA
V gene: TRBV5-1
J gene: TRBJ2-1
CDR3 protein: CASSYRQVENNEQFF
CDR3 DNA: TGCGCCAGCAGCTATAGACAGGTCGAGAACAATGAGCAGTTCTTC

D gene: NA
V gene: TRBV18
J gene: TRBJ1-1
CDR3 protein: CASSDRVNTEAFF
CDR3 DNA: TGTGCCAGCTCAGACCGGGTGAACACTGAAGCTTTCTTT

D gene: NA
V gene: TRBV7-3
J gene: TRBJ1-3
CDR3 protein: CASSAQGGNTIYF
CDR3 DNA: TGTGCCAGCAGCGCACAGGGTGGAAACACCATATATTTT

D gene: NA
V gene: TRBV6-6
J gene: TRBJ2-5
CDR3 protein: CASSGGRKETQYF
CDR3 DNA: TGTGCCAGCAGTGGGGGGAGGAAAGAGACCCAGTACTTC

D gene: NA
V gene: TRBV7-8
J gene: TRBJ1-2
CDR3 protein: CASTNRVWNYGYTF
CDR3 DNA: TGTGCCAGCACTAACAGGGTTTGGAACTATGGCTACACCTTC

D gene: NA
V gene: TRBV5-1
J gene: TRBJ2-3
CDR3 protein: CASSREVWSTDTQYF
CDR3 DNA: TGCGCCAGCAGCCGAGAAGTTTGGAGCACAGATACGCAGTATTTT

D gene: TRBD1
V gene: TRBV7-2
J gene: TRBJ1-5
CDR3 protein: CASSLDRVKPQHF
CDR3 DNA: TGTGCCAGCAGCCTGGACAGGGTGAAGCCCCAGCATTTT

D gene: NA
V gene: TRBV11-3
J gene: TRBJ1-2
CDR3 protein: CASSPQLGQHGYTF
CDR3 DNA: TGTGCCAGCAGCCCTCAGCTGGGACAACATGGCTACACCTTC